One TCR beta chain is described in this entry. Its specificity is unknown. The data originate from a study of cytomegalovirus exposure and HLA in healthy donors. Study-wide results and caveats: One cluster of highly shared sequence variants probably arose as a sequencing artifact. It was shown in a later analysis that HLA-associated TCR beta chains were more clonally expanded than other, equally common chains. The study labeled under 200 TCR beta chains cytomegalovirus-associated. A later analysis found most CMV-associated TCR beta chains apparently HLA-restricted.

The PCR had 60 Vbeta and 13 Jbeta primers. The data were produced by immunoSEQ multiplex PCR, yet TCRdb's version contains in-frame clones alone and is incomplete. In the table there are 150,000 to 200,000 clones, around 79% of which are singletons. The V and J ends lost 4 bases and 2 bases, in that order; junction bases with no gene match: 5. The CDR3 sequence is 14 residues long. Germline CDR1 is SGHRS and CDR2 is YFSETQ. Sequenced: PBMCs. The sequence was collected from a woman between 45 and 60 years old in good health and CMV-seronegative. The chain recombines TRBV5-1 with TRBJ2-7, with TRBD2 matching over 8 bases. CDR3 nucleotide sequence: TGCGCCAGCAGCCCGGGACTAGGTACCTACGAGCAGTACTTC. Amino acids: CASSPGLGTYEQYF. The variable domain in full, completed from reference TRBV5-1 and TRBJ2-7, reads KAGVTQTPRYLIKTRGQQVTLSCSPISGHRSVSWYQQTPGQGLQFLFEYFSETQRNKGNFPGRFSGRQFSNSRSEMNVSTLELGDSALYLCASSPGLGTYEQYFGPGTRLTVT.